This entry lists 9 T cell receptor beta chains sequenced from one sample in a study of identical twins' blood T cells. TCRdb called the 5' RACE reads again in MiXCR, with one record for every CDR3 protein. The sample records roughly 340,000 distinct CDR3 sequences, 28% being singletons. Sequencing was done on a sample of PBMCs. The receptors were gathered from a woman between 18 and 49 years old in good health.

The gene calls are TRBV12-3 or TRBV12-4 and TRBJ1-4; no clear D. CDR3 length equals 12 residues. Trimming stripped 3 bases from V and 15 bases from J, with 14 bases between. In nucleotides, the CDR3 is TGTGCCAGCAGTTTTAGGGCCGCGCGGGTGTTTTTT. It encodes CASSFRAARVFF.

In its sample, this clonotype was seen a few times. V and J are TRBV9 and TRBJ1-2, with D perhaps TRBD1 (5 bases). V was trimmed by 0 bases and J by 5 bases, leaving 17 bases between them. Germline V gene data show CDR1 as SGDLS and CDR2 as YYNGEE. The CDR3 contains 16 residues. The CDR3 here is CASSVGDGPGPYGYTF. In DNA, the CDR3 is TGTGCCAGCAGCGTAGGGGACGGCCCAGGGCCTTATGGCTACACCTTC.

This clonotype was observed a few times. The rearrangement links TRBV20-1 to TRBJ2-3, with D maybe TRBD2 (5 bases). The CDR3 has 15 amino acids. V dropped 3 bases and J dropped 4 bases, with 17 bases sitting between them. Germline V gene lookup returns CDR1 DFQATT and CDR2 SNEGSKA (reference sequence). CDR3 residues: CSASSGVASADTQYF. DNA for the CDR3: TGCAGTGCTAGTTCTGGGGTAGCGTCGGCAGATACGCAGTATTTT.

Remarks on this clonotype: The junction departs from the called germline gene at one end, perhaps through a read error. The chain combines TRBV3-1 with TRBJ1-5; D perhaps matches TRBD1 (5 bases). Germline CDR1 and CDR2: LGHDT and YNNKEL (reference sequence). CDR3 length: 13 residues. The CDR3 spells CASSGAPTQPQHF. The DNA of the CDR3 is TGCGCCAGCAGCGGGGCTCCCACACAGCCCCAGCATTTT.

The table lists this clonotype with a few counts. The chain links TRBV6-5 to TRBJ2-2; D gene unclear. CDR1 is MNHEY and CDR2 is SVGAGI in the germline V gene. This CDR3 has 15 residues. Trimming removed 4 bases at V and 5 bases at J, with 14 bases between. In DNA form, the CDR3 reads TGTGCCAGCAGTTTCACCCGCTCGTGGACCGGGGAGCTGTTTTTT. Amino acid sequence: CASSFTRSWTGELFF.

The rearrangement links TRBV4-1 to TRBJ2-7, with 8 bases fitting TRBD2. Looked up from germline, CDR1 is MGHRA and CDR2 is YSYEKL. CDR3 length: 16 amino acids. The V segment lost 1 base and the J segment 1 base; nucleotides outside the gene matches: 6. The DNA of the CDR3 is TGCGCCAGCAGCCAAGTGTTGGGACTAGGGTCCTACGAGCAGTACTTC. Its translation is CASSQVLGLGSYEQYF.

This chain joins TRBV6-2 or TRBV6-3 and TRBJ2-3, with TRBD1 identical over 10 bases. Trimming removed 4 bases from V and 3 bases from J; junction bases left unmatched: 4. The CDR3 is made up of 15 amino acids. Germline-derived CDR1 and CDR2 are MNHEY and SVGEGT. Here the CDR3 DNA reads TGTGCCAGCAGTTGGGACAGGGGAGCGACAGATACGCAGTATTTT. This codes for CASSWDRGATDTQYF.

The chain recombines TRBV10-3 with TRBJ1-1; D not certain. CDR1 and CDR2 (germline): ENHRY, SYGVKD. V was pared by 4 bases and J by 1 base, with 13 bases between. This CDR3 contains 15 residues. DNA of the CDR3: TGTGCCATCAGTGCTGCGGCGGAGGGGAACACTGAAGCTTTCTTT. Its translation is CAISAAAEGNTEAFF.

This clonotype has a handful of counts. The rearrangement joins TRBV3-1 to TRBJ1-4; the match to TRBD1 covers 9 bases. CDR3 length: 15 residues. Germline V gene lookup returns CDR1 LGHDT and CDR2 YNNKEL (reference sequence). The V segment lost 2 bases and the J segment 7 bases; nucleotides outside the gene matches: 5. In nucleotides, the CDR3 is TGTGCCAGCAGCCAACCGACAGGGGGGATTGAAAAACTGTTTTTT. The encoded protein is CASSQPTGGIEKLFF.